Below, 10 T cell receptor beta chains from the same sample are listed, as sequenced in a study of control samples from healthy donors and cancer patients. TCRdb's table, derived via immunoSEQ multiplex PCR, lists solely in-frame clones and lacks some. The top ten clones hold 4.4% of a sample with about 110,000 clones, less than 95% of them seen once. Sequencing input: blood. Receptor source: a human donor in good health. The donor label of this sample is uncertain.

J is TRBJ2-5 and V is TRBV7-2; 11 bases agree with TRBD2. The CDR3 covers 15 residues. From germline, CDR1 is SGHTA and CDR2 FQGNSA. With 4 bases clipped from V and 2 bases from J, the junction kept 3 bases outside the gene matches. The CDR3 loop reads CASSSGTSGQETQYF. The CDR3 nucleotides read TGTGCCAGCAGCTCGGGGACTAGCGGTCAAGAGACCCAGTACTTC.

The chain has TRBV7-6 and TRBJ2-3; possible D gene TRBD1, 5 bases. CDR3 length: 15 amino acids. V lost 1 base to trimming and J lost 3 bases, with 11 bases between them. Germline V CDR1 and CDR2: SGHVS, FNYEAQ. The chain's CDR3 is CASSLGGINTDTQYF. CDR3 DNA sequence: TGTGCCAGCAGCTTAGGGGGCATCAATACAGATACGCAGTATTTT. The full variable domain, with the rest looked up from reference TRBV7-6 and TRBJ2-3, is GAGVSQSPRYKVTKRGQDVALRCDPISGHVSLYWYRQALGQGPEFLTYFNYEAQQDKSGLPNDRFSAERPEGSISTLTIQRTEQRDSAMYRCASSLGGINTDTQYFGPGTRLTVL.

The chain is built from TRBV28 and TRBJ1-4; 9 positions agree with TRBD1. After removal of 3 bases from V and 7 bases from J, the junction contained 6 bases not matched to a gene. CDR3 length: 15 residues. Germline assignment: CDR1 MDHEN and CDR2 SYDVKM. The CDR3 loop reads CASSFSGQGVEKLFF. CDR3 in DNA: TGTGCCAGCAGTTTTTCGGGACAGGGTGTTGAAAAACTGTTTTTT. Based on the CDR3 plus reference TRBV28 and TRBJ1-4, the full variable domain is DVKVTQSSRYLVKRTGEKVFLECVQDMDHENMFWYRQDPGLGLRLIYFSYDVKMKEKGDIPEGYSVSREKKERFSLILESASTNQTSMYLCASSFSGQGVEKLFFGSGTQLSVL.

V and J are TRBV6-5 and TRBJ1-2; a possible D gene is TRBD1 (6 bases). Germline CDR1 and CDR2: MNHEY and SVGAGI. There are 14 residues in the CDR3. V was shortened by 6 bases and J by 6 bases, with 17 bases between the two germline ends. DNA of the CDR3: TGTGCCAGCAGACACAAAACAGGGCGTCATGGCTACACCTTC. This encodes CASRHKTGRHGYTF.

V is TRBV7-2 and J is TRBJ2-1; 8 bases match TRBD1. This CDR3 has 14 residues. Trimming took 6 bases from V and 6 from J; bases not matched to a gene: 7. Germline CDR1 SGHTA, CDR2 FQGNSA. Here the CDR3 DNA reads TGTGCCAGCAGGGTGGACAGGGTGGCCAATGAGCAGTTCTTC. Amino acid sequence: CASRVDRVANEQFF.

V is TRBV7-9 and J is TRBJ1-1; D is undetermined. Trimming shortened V by 2 bases and J by 0 bases, and 7 bases separated the two germline ends. Germline V lookup: CDR1 SEHNR, CDR2 FQNEAQ (reference sequence). The CDR3 consists of 14 residues. The CDR3 reads CASSLTALNTEAFF. DNA of the CDR3: TGTGCCAGCAGCTTAACGGCCCTGAACACTGAAGCTTTCTTT.

The J gene is TRBJ2-6, the V gene TRBV27, with D unresolved. The ends were cut back, 6 bases at V and 0 bases at J, with 12 bases in the middle. The CDR3 loop spans 16 amino acids. Germline CDR1 and CDR2: MNHEY and SMNVEV (reference sequence). CDR3: CASSPYHTSGANVLTF. CDR3 in DNA: TGTGCCAGCAGCCCTTATCACACCTCTGGGGCCAACGTCCTGACTTTC.

This rearrangement joins TRBV19 to TRBJ2-3; 7 bases line up with TRBD2. J was trimmed by 4 bases and V by 0 bases; bases with no gene match: 4. Germline V lookup: CDR1 LNHDA, CDR2 SQIVND (reference sequence). The length of the CDR3 is 15 residues. In nucleotides, the CDR3 is TGTGCCAGTAGTATAGAGCGGGGGATCGCAGATACGCAGTATTTT. This codes for CASSIERGIADTQYF.

The CDR3 DNA sequence: TGTGCCAGCAGCCCATCAGGGAAAAGGACAGATACGCAGTATTTT. Protein sequence: CASSPSGKRTDTQYF. The V gene is TRBV13, the J gene TRBJ2-3; a possible D gene is TRBD1 (5 bases). The germline V and J ends were trimmed by 5 bases and 3 bases, with 15 bases remaining between them. This CDR3 contains 15 residues. Germline values: CDR1 PRHDT, CDR2 FYEKMQ (reference sequence).

CDR3 coding DNA: TGTGCCAGCAGTGACGGAGGGAACTATAATCAGCCCCAGCATTTT. Translation: CASSDGGNYNQPQHF. The chain has TRBV25-1 and TRBJ1-5; D is uncertain. V dropped 3 bases and J dropped 4 bases, with 13 bases sitting between them. Germline assignment: CDR1 MGHDK and CDR2 SYGVNS. The CDR3 contains 15 residues.